This T cell receptor beta chain was obtained from a study of identifying expanded T cells in peripheral blood (dated by TCRdb to the late 2010s). For the wider study: Four technical replicates, made by sequencing separate aliquots from the same pool of genomic DNA, were compared pairwise. Study-wide findings and limitations: Both the number of clones called differentially abundant and the false-positive rate were significantly reduced by the beta-binomial model across all healthy-donor time intervals. Across all healthy donors, variance in clone template counts between approximately 2-week samples was found to increase significantly with total template count. Between technical replicates the binomial model flagged approximately 1.2 differentially abundant clones, whereas over around 2 weeks the binomial model flagged about 16.4 and over approximately 4 weeks 19 to 20. The authors expected biological variance in healthy repertoires might increase further over much longer intervals such as months to years.

Comment on this clone: The clone's antigen remains unknown. Qualities for individual bases were not recorded, and no much larger clone is one base off.

TCRbeta CDR3 regions were profiled by bias-controlled multiplex PCR amplification of genomic DNA with the immunoSEQ Assay. Per the authors' processing: The absolute abundance of each unique TCRbeta CDR3 region was quantified after sequences were collapsed and filtered. Differential abundance was tested with two models: a binomial (Fisher-equivalent) model and a beta-binomial model that adds time-dependent variance fitted from healthy donors. Any clone with fewer than 5 combined templates was excluded, and a clone was called differentially abundant if its Benjamini-Hochberg FDR was below 0.01. Beta-binomial variance was modeled as a function of total template count across the two samples using the form v = (b*log(k)+a)^2. The immuneACCESS repertoire file appears here via TCRdb, limited to in-frame rearrangements. These files lack a portion of the clones; in checked studies, under half of the deficit traces to unresolved V genes, and the cause of the others is not known. V, J and clone size were drawn from that table, and D and trimming were deduced from the DNA. The sample includes more than 75,000 clones, with 88% observed a single time. The ten largest clones add up to around 3.8% of the sample.

As encoded in the germline V gene, CDR1 is SGHRS while CDR2 is YFSETQ. The CDR3, cysteine through phenylalanine, is 13 amino acids long. The retained sequence is limited to the CDR3, 39 bases, with the frame set at the first base. V is shortened by 4 bases, J by 4 bases, and the region joining them spans 11 bases. No immune events such as infections were documented for the healthy donors during the collection period. Healthy-donor blood repertoires served as a training cohort to calibrate time-dependent variance in a beta-binomial model of T-cell clone differential abundance. The training cohort was composed of roughly 10 healthy donors, 3 female and 7 male. An age range of roughly 29 to 65 years, with an average of roughly 47 years, was recorded for the donors. Whole blood, obtained from a commercial supplier, was collected from each healthy donor at three time points spaced roughly 14 days apart. For immunosequencing, genomic DNA was extracted from whole blood that had not been sorted.

The source of this sequence is a person between 18 and 75 years old in good health. Input material: blood. The chain employs TRBV5-1 and TRBJ2-5, with the D segment possibly TRBD1 or TRBD2, each aligning over 5 bases. The CDR3 here reads CASSPTGRETQYF. In nucleotide form, the sequence is TGCGCCAGCAGCCCCACGGGGCGAGAGACCCAGTACTTC.